Listed below are T cell receptor beta chains from one sample, sequenced in a study of T cells in Graves' hyperthyroidism and ophthalmopathy. MiXCR, applied by TCRdb to the multiplex PCR reads, yields one record per CDR3 protein. In the table there are hundreds of thousands of distinct CDR3 sequences, approximately 15% of which are singletons. The sequenced material came from blood. These receptors all come from a woman between 18 and 29 years old with Graves' hyperthyroidism. The CDR3 runs from the conserved cysteine through the conserved F or W. The order of the fields is clone size, D gene, V gene, J gene, CDR3 protein, CDR3 DNA. D genes are given only for firm matches. Clone size is shown for a subset of rows, as once, few, many or a class of expanded clone.

.	.	TRBV12-3/TRBV12-4	TRBJ1-2	CASIRSGTLNVEGYTF	TGTGCCAGCATCCGCTCCGGGACACTTAACGTGGAGGGCTACACCTTC
many	.	TRBV12-3/TRBV12-4	TRBJ2-5	CASSSASQETQYF	TGTGCCAGCAGTTCAGCCTCCCAAGAGACCCAGTACTTC
few	.	TRBV6-2/TRBV6-3	TRBJ1-5	CAIVERKPQHF	TGTGCCATAGTCGAACGGAAGCCCCAGCATTTT
many	.	TRBV4-2	TRBJ1-1	CASSQEEGRANTEAFF	TGTGCCAGCAGCCAAGAAGAGGGCAGGGCGAACACTGAAGCTTTCTTT
.	.	TRBV10-3	TRBJ2-3	CAIRGDSSTDTQYF	TGTGCCATCAGAGGAGATTCTAGCACAGATACGCAGTATTTT
.	TRBD2	TRBV5-8	TRBJ2-7	CASSLWLAGGPSEQYF	TGTGCCAGCAGCTTGTGGCTAGCGGGAGGGCCATCCGAGCAGTACTTC
few	.	TRBV30	TRBJ2-7	CAWSWGTGDEQYF	TGTGCCTGGAGTTGGGGGACCGGTGACGAGCAGTACTTC
many	TRBD2	TRBV20-1	TRBJ2-4	CSARDLGGRTKNIQYF	TGCAGTGCTAGAGATCTCGGCGGGAGAACCAAAAACATTCAGTACTTC
many	.	TRBV5-6	TRBJ1-1	CASSIQTVNTEAFF	TGTGCCAGCAGCATACAGACAGTGAACACTGAAGCTTTCTTT
few	TRBD2	TRBV5-1	TRBJ2-5	CASSFWTSGTQETQYF	TGCGCCAGCAGCTTCTGGACTAGCGGGACCCAAGAGACCCAGTACTTC
.	.	TRBV19	TRBJ1-2	CASTHAGNNYGYAF	TGTGCCAGTACCCATGCGGGAAACAACTATGGCTACGCCTTC
many	TRBD1	TRBV11-3	TRBJ2-1	CASSFGTGSYNEQFF	TGTGCCAGCAGCTTCGGGACAGGGAGTTACAATGAGCAGTTCTTC
.	.	TRBV6-2/TRBV6-3	TRBJ2-7	CASSYPRKVSGRTYEQYF	TGTGCCAGCAGTTACCCTAGGAAAGTATCGGGACGGACCTACGAGCAGTACTTC
.	TRBD2	TRBV4-1	TRBJ2-1	CASSQKRLAGGRSYNEQFF	TGCGCCAGCAGCCAAAAGCGGCTAGCGGGAGGGCGATCCTACAATGAGCAGTTCTTC
many	.	TRBV6-5	TRBJ1-1	CASSYSLFPHSEAFF	TGTGCCAGCAGTTACTCGCTATTCCCTCACTCTGAAGCTTTCTTT
many	TRBD2	TRBV5-1	TRBJ2-1	CASSPGGGYNEQFF	TGCGCCAGCAGCCCAGGCGGGGGGTACAATGAGCAGTTCTTC
many	TRBD1	TRBV11-2	TRBJ2-5	CASSLGTALQETQYF	TGTGCCAGCAGCTTGGGGACAGCATTACAAGAGACCCAGTACTTC
few	.	TRBV19	TRBJ1-6	CASSPDLYVRNSPLHF	TGTGCCAGTAGTCCCGACCTATACGTTCGGAATTCACCCCTCCACTTT
many	TRBD1	TRBV7-2	TRBJ2-3	CASRLTGEFTDTQYF	TGTGCCAGCAGACTGACAGGGGAGTTCACAGATACGCAGTATTTT
few	.	TRBV7-2	TRBJ2-2	CASSSGVTGTGELFF	TGTGCCAGCAGCTCAGGGGTAACGGGCACCGGGGAGCTGTTTTTT
few	TRBD2	TRBV7-9	TRBJ2-1	CASSLVRTSVGVSNEQFF	TGTGCCAGCAGCTTAGTAAGGACTAGCGTCGGAGTGTCCAATGAGCAGTTCTTC
many	.	TRBV18	TRBJ2-1	CASSPEGMGVRNEQFF	TGTGCCAGCTCACCCGAGGGAATGGGTGTTAGAAATGAGCAGTTCTTC
many	.	TRBV10-3	TRBJ2-7	CAIRTNSYEQYF	TGTGCCATCAGGACTAACTCCTACGAGCAGTACTTC
.	TRBD1	TRBV7-3	TRBJ1-2	CASSRQGATGYTF	TGTGCCAGCAGCAGACAGGGGGCAACTGGCTACACCTTC
few	TRBD2	TRBV5-4	TRBJ2-5	CASSWGTSGQETQYF	TGTGCCAGCAGCTGGGGGACTAGCGGGCAAGAGACCCAGTACTTC
.	.	TRBV7-3	TRBJ2-1	CASSPNEAATQFF	TGTGCCAGCAGCCCCAATGAGGCGGCGACCCAGTTCTTC
few	.	TRBV4-1	TRBJ1-4	CASSQGVRSVRATNEKLFF	TGCGCCAGCAGCCAAGGGGTTCGGTCGGTCCGGGCAACTAATGAAAAACTGTTTTTT
few	TRBD2	TRBV4-1	TRBJ2-3	CASSQDLASGGTDTQYF	TGCGCCAGCAGCCAAGATCTGGCTAGCGGGGGCACAGATACGCAGTATTTT
many	.	TRBV2	TRBJ2-3	CASSGGWGDGDTQYF	TGTGCCAGCAGCGGGGGTTGGGGGGATGGAGATACGCAGTATTTT
.	.	TRBV6-2/TRBV6-3	TRBJ1-2	CASNPTAGRGYTF	TGTGCCAGCAACCCAACGGCAGGGAGAGGCTACACCTTC
many	.	TRBV7-9	TRBJ1-1	CASSLAKGGKTNTEAFF	TGTGCCAGCAGCTTAGCGAAGGGGGGGAAAACGAACACTGAAGCTTTCTTT
many	TRBD2	TRBV12-3/TRBV12-4	TRBJ2-3	CASSSPPAGESTDTQYF	TGTGCCAGCAGTTCCCCCCCAGCGGGAGAGAGCACAGATACGCAGTATTTT
.	.	TRBV6-5	TRBJ2-7	CASCSLGEPYEQYF	TGTGCCAGCTGCTCCCTTGGGGAGCCCTACGAGCAGTACTTC
.	TRBD2	TRBV3-1	TRBJ2-7	CASSQDRDWAGVEQYF	TGTGCCAGCAGCCAAGATCGGGACTGGGCGGGGGTCGAGCAGTACTTC
many	.	TRBV15	TRBJ2-1	CATGEGDEQFF	TGTGCCACCGGGGAAGGCGATGAGCAGTTCTTC
.	.	TRBV2	TRBJ2-5	CASSMSGQETQYF	TGTGCCAGCAGTATGTCCGGCCAAGAGACCCAGTACTTC
many	.	TRBV20-1	TRBJ2-5	CSATYLGDPRRYQETQYF	TGCAGTGCTACCTACCTGGGGGACCCCAGGAGGTACCAAGAGACCCAGTACTTC
many	TRBD1	TRBV3-1	TRBJ2-1	CASRKTGGGYNEQFF	TGTGCCAGCAGGAAAACAGGGGGCGGGTACAATGAGCAGTTCTTC
many	.	TRBV7-8	TRBJ2-3	CAAGETTDTQYF	TGTGCCGCTGGAGAGACCACCGATACGCAGTATTTT
few	.	TRBV15	TRBJ2-4	CATSNHVGGGKNIQYF	TGTGCCACCAGCAATCATGTAGGGGGAGGCAAAAACATTCAGTACTTC
many	.	TRBV28	TRBJ1-6	CASQPGRHNSPLHF	TGTGCCAGCCAGCCCGGGCGTCATAATTCACCCCTCCACTTT
.	.	TRBV12-3/TRBV12-4	TRBJ2-5	CASSFPTGERETQYF	TGTGCCAGCAGTTTCCCGACGGGGGAGAGGGAGACCCAGTACTTC
.	.	TRBV6-2/TRBV6-3	TRBJ2-1	CASSDTPSDNEQFF	TGTGCCAGCAGCGACACCCCCTCTGACAATGAGCAGTTCTTC
many	TRBD1	TRBV20-1	TRBJ1-4	CSAGTGRNEKLFF	TGCAGTGCTGGGACAGGGAGAAATGAAAAACTGTTTTTT
many	.	TRBV12-5	TRBJ2-3	CASGSRLGDTQYF	TGTGCTAGTGGTTCCCGATTGGGGGATACGCAGTATTTT
many	TRBD1	TRBV2	TRBJ2-7	CASSNSGTGNYEQYF	TGTGCCAGCAGCAACTCCGGGACAGGGAACTACGAGCAGTACTTC